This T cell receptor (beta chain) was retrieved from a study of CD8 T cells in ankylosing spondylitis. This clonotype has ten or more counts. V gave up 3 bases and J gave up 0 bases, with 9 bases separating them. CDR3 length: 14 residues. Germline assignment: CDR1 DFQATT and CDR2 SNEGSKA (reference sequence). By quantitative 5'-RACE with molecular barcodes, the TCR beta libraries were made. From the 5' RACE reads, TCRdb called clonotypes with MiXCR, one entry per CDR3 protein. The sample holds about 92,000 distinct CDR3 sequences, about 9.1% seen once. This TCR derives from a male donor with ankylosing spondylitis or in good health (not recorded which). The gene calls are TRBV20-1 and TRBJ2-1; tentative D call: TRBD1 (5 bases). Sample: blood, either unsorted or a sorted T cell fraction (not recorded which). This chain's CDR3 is CSASGAASYNEQFF. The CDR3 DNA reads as TGCAGTGCTAGTGGGGCAGCCTCCTACAATGAGCAGTTCTTC.